These T cell receptor beta chains were read from a single sample in a study of OX40 agonist ivuxolimab in advanced cancers. Repertoires were generated with immunoSEQ multiplex PCR, while TCRdb's copy carries only in-frame clones and drops some. The sample has approximately 89,000 clones; roughly nine tenths are singletons. Sequenced here: CD4+ or CD8+ T cells sorted from blood, sampled in a trial of the OX40 agonist ivuxolimab. The source of these receptors is an adult with an advanced solid tumor such as melanoma, head and neck, liver or kidney cancer. The CDR3 runs from the conserved cysteine through the conserved F or W. A D gene is named only where the DNA matches it firmly. Rows give clone size only sometimes, using once, few, many, or a class for an expanded clone.

>NA|NA|TRBJ1-3|TRBV5-1
CASSLGDRVGNTIYF
TGCGCCAGCAGCTTGGGGGACCGTGTTGGAAACACCATATATTTT
>NA|NA|TRBJ1-2|TRBV10-3
CAITEGDSFYGYTF
TGTGCCATCACCGAAGGAGACAGTTTTTATGGCTACACCTTC
>NA|TRBD1|TRBJ2-7|TRBV6-6
CASSYLQGASYEQYF
TGTGCCAGCAGTTACTTACAGGGGGCCTCCTACGAGCAGTACTTC
>NA|TRBD1|TRBJ1-1|TRBV7-9
CASSLDRGLGAFF
TGTGCCAGCAGCTTAGACAGGGGGCTAGGAGCTTTCTTT
>NA|TRBD1|TRBJ2-3|TRBV6-5
CASWGTGGTDTQYF
TGTGCCAGCTGGGGGACAGGGGGCACAGATACGCAGTATTTT
>many|NA|TRBJ1-1|TRBV9
CASSAGLNTEAFF
TGTGCCAGCAGCGCAGGGTTAAACACTGAAGCTTTCTTT
>NA|TRBD1|TRBJ1-5|TRBV18
CASSPLVGQGNQPQHF
TGTGCCAGCTCACCACTGGTAGGACAGGGTAATCAGCCCCAGCATTTT
>NA|NA|TRBJ2-1|TRBV7-9
CASSLAGTVGYNEQFF
TGTGCCAGCAGCTTAGCGGGGACTGTCGGCTACAATGAGCAGTTCTTC
>NA|NA|TRBJ1-6|TRBV7-2
CASSLEWGSSSPLHF
TGTGCCAGCAGCTTAGAATGGGGTTCTTCTTCACCCCTCCACTTT
>NA|TRBD1|TRBJ1-1|TRBV7-9
CASSQGDRNTEAFF
TGTGCCAGCAGCCAAGGGGACAGGAACACTGAAGCTTTCTTT
>NA|NA|TRBJ1-5|TRBV19
CASSRGTPVNQPQHF
TGTGCCAGTAGTCGGGGGACACCTGTAAACCAGCCCCAGCATTTT
>NA|NA|TRBJ1-5|TRBV6-4
CASSDSGQGTGHQPQHF
TGTGCCAGCAGTGACTCGGGTCAGGGGACCGGGCATCAGCCCCAGCATTTT
>NA|TRBD1|TRBJ2-5|TRBV7-2
CASSPQADREETQYF
TGTGCCAGCAGCCCGCAAGCTGACAGGGAAGAGACCCAGTACTTC
>NA|NA|TRBJ2-1|TRBV18
CASSSQGYNEQFF
TGTGCCAGCTCATCCCAGGGCTACAATGAGCAGTTCTTC
>once|NA|TRBJ1-2|TRBV19
CASSIQGSGYGYTF
TGTGCCAGTAGTATACAGGGGTCGGGCTATGGCTACACCTTC
>NA|NA|TRBJ1-2|TRBV9
CASSVGPQSYGYTF
TGTGCCAGCAGCGTAGGCCCCCAAAGCTATGGCTACACCTTC
>once|NA|TRBJ2-7|TRBV7-2
CASSIPTVGEQYF
TGTGCCAGCAGCATACCGACAGTTGGCGAGCAGTACTTC
>NA|NA|TRBJ2-3|TRBV10-3
CAIRISSTDTQYF
TGTGCCATAAGGATATCTAGCACAGATACGCAGTATTTT
>NA|NA|TRBJ2-7|TRBV2
CASSEMDLRTYEQYF
TGTGCCAGCAGTGAAATGGATTTGCGTACCTACGAGCAGTACTTC
>NA|TRBD1|TRBJ2-4|TRBV11-1
CASSLGDSSKNIQYF
TGTGCCAGCAGCTTGGGGGACAGCTCCAAAAACATTCAGTACTTC
>NA|TRBD1|TRBJ1-1|TRBV5-6
CASSTTGLNTEAFF
TGTGCCAGCAGCACGACAGGGTTGAACACTGAAGCTTTCTTT
>NA|NA|TRBJ2-7|TRBV6-1
CASSEGPSAQYF
TGTGCCAGCAGTGAAGGGCCCTCGGCGCAGTACTTC
>NA|NA|TRBJ2-2|TRBV5-1
CASSLLSGGNTGELFF
TGCGCCAGCAGCTTATTATCTGGCGGCAACACCGGGGAGCTGTTTTTT
>NA|NA|TRBJ1-5|TRBV7-3
CASSLVSQPQHF
TGTGCCAGCAGCTTAGTATCTCAGCCCCAGCATTTT
>few|NA|TRBJ1-5|TRBV4-2
CASSQVSNQPQHF
TGTGCCAGCAGCCAAGTTAGCAATCAGCCCCAGCATTTT
>NA|NA|TRBJ2-7|TRBV28
CASSLKVYEQYF
TGTGCCAGCAGTTTAAAGGTCTACGAGCAGTACTTC
>once|NA|TRBJ2-1|TRBV29-1
CSAVVGGRGNEQFF
TGCAGCGCCGTAGTGGGGGGCCGTGGCAATGAGCAGTTCTTC
>NA|NA|TRBJ2-3|TRBV18
CASSFGQITDTQYF
TGTGCCAGCTCATTCGGACAGATTACAGATACGCAGTATTTT
>few|NA|TRBJ2-7|TRBV27
CASRPSGGREQYF
TGTGCCAGCAGGCCCTCCGGGGGGCGCGAGCAGTACTTC
>NA|NA|TRBJ2-7|TRBV7-2
CASSLGARRGTYEQYF
TGTGCCAGCAGCTTAGGGGCCCGGAGGGGGACCTACGAGCAGTACTTC
>NA|NA|TRBJ2-3|TRBV5-1
CASSADSTDTQYF
TGCGCCAGCAGCGCCGACAGCACAGATACGCAGTATTTT
>NA|NA|TRBJ2-2|TRBV9
CASSVGGLGAGELFF
TGTGCCAGCAGCGTAGGAGGTTTGGGCGCCGGGGAGCTGTTTTTT
>NA|NA|TRBJ2-2|TRBV7-6
CASSFRGTGDTGELFF
TGTGCCAGCAGCTTCCGGGGAACAGGCGACACCGGGGAGCTGTTTTTT
>once|NA|TRBJ2-7|TRBV18
CASSRQGIGYEQYF
TGTGCCAGCTCACGTCAGGGGATCGGCTACGAGCAGTACTTC
>once|TRBD1|TRBJ2-1|TRBV27
CASSPWDREDEQFF
TGTGCCAGCAGCCCCTGGGACAGGGAGGATGAGCAGTTCTTC
>NA|NA|TRBJ2-5|TRBV6-6
CASKGSGGTKQETQYF
TGTGCCAGCAAAGGATCCGGGGGGACAAAACAAGAGACCCAGTACTTC
>NA|NA|TRBJ1-6|TRBV10-3
CATLVGGDYNSPLHF
TGTGCCACACTAGTAGGGGGGGATTATAATTCACCCCTCCACTTT
>few|NA|TRBJ1-5|TRBV19
CASSGFGQPQHF
TGTGCCAGTAGTGGGTTTGGTCAGCCCCAGCATTTT
>NA|NA|TRBJ2-3|TRBV21-1
CASSEQDRPIRTDTQYF
TGTGCCAGCAGCGAACAGGACAGGCCCATTCGGACAGATACGCAGTATTTT
>NA|NA|TRBJ1-4|TRBV4-3
CASSQDLPGTNEKLFF
TGCGCCAGCAGCCAAGATCTTCCAGGAACTAATGAAAAACTGTTTTTT
>NA|NA|TRBJ1-1|TRBV11-2
CASNEAGGTEAFF
TGTGCCAGCAACGAGGCGGGGGGGACTGAAGCTTTCTTT
>NA|NA|TRBJ1-2|TRBV6-5
CASSYGGGHGYGYTF
TGTGCCAGCAGTTATGGGGGGGGCCATGGCTATGGCTACACCTTC
>NA|TRBD2|TRBJ2-7|TRBV7-2
CASSVTSGGTIEQYF
TGTGCCAGCAGCGTGACTAGCGGGGGAACGATCGAGCAGTACTTC
>NA|TRBD1|TRBJ2-7|TRBV4-2
CASSRDRASYEQYF
TGTGCCAGCAGCCGGGACAGGGCATCCTACGAGCAGTACTTC
>NA|TRBD1|TRBJ1-2|TRBV7-2
CASSSIRDRDGYTF
TGTGCCAGCAGCTCGATACGGGACAGGGATGGCTACACCTTC
>NA|NA|TRBJ2-2|TRBV7-2
CASSFNAGNTGELFF
TGTGCCAGCAGCTTTAATGCAGGGAACACCGGGGAGCTGTTTTTT
>NA|NA|TRBJ1-1|TRBV10-3
CAISDPGFGDTEAFF
TGTGCCATCAGTGACCCGGGGTTCGGGGACACTGAAGCTTTCTTT
>NA|TRBD1|TRBJ2-3|TRBV23-1
CASSQSGDRVTDTQYF
TGCGCCAGCAGTCAATCCGGGGACAGGGTGACAGATACGCAGTATTTT
>NA|NA|TRBJ2-7|TRBV11-2
CASSPVGLAYEQYF
TGTGCCAGCAGCCCAGTGGGGCTCGCCTACGAGCAGTACTTC
>NA|NA|TRBJ2-1|TRBV5-1
CASSPTTQNNEQFF
TGCGCCAGCAGCCCAACGACTCAGAACAATGAGCAGTTCTTC
>NA|TRBD2|TRBJ2-1|TRBV2
CASGLGVAGSNEQFF
TGTGCCAGCGGCCTGGGGGTAGCGGGGTCCAATGAGCAGTTCTTC
>NA|NA|TRBJ1-4|TRBV5-5
CASSLGGMGEKLFF
TGTGCCAGCAGCCTAGGGGGTATGGGTGAAAAACTGTTTTTT
>NA|NA|TRBJ1-2|TRBV5-5
CASSLLQGPNYGYTF
TGTGCCAGCAGCTTGTTACAGGGACCCAACTATGGCTACACCTTC
>NA|NA|TRBJ1-1|TRBV2
CASDLRNTEAFF
TGTGCCAGCGACCTACGGAACACTGAAGCTTTCTTT